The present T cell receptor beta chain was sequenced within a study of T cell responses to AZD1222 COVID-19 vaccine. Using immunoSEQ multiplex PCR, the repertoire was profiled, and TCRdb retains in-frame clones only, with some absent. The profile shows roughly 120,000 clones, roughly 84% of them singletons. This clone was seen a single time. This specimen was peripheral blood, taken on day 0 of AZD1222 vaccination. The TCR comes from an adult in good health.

The CDR3 sequence is CASSHHRGRRTEAFF. The CDR3 nucleotides are TGTGCCAGCAGCCATCACAGGGGGCGAAGGACTGAAGCTTTCTTT. This chain connects TRBV14 to TRBJ1-1, with 9 bases matching TRBD1. The CDR3 loop spans 15 amino acids. V was pared by 3 bases and J by 5 bases, with 7 bases of the junction left unmatched. CDR1 and CDR2 from the germline V gene are SGHDN and FVKESK. Variable domain in full (rest from reference TRBV14 and TRBJ1-1): EAGVTQFPSHSVIEKGQTVTLRCDPISGHDNLYWYRRVMGKEIKFLLHFVKESKQDESGMPNNRFLAERTGGTYSTLKVQPAELEDSGVYFCASSHHRGRRTEAFFGQGTRLTVV.